This T cell receptor beta chain was sequenced during a study of blood T cell repertoires in COVID-19. The CDR3 sequence is 14 residues long. Trimming took 0 bases from V and 1 from J, leaving 6 bases between them. In germline, CDR1 is MNHEY, CDR2 SVGAGI. Per the original data handling: Reference gene primer amplification gave nucleated cell count estimates. The data were produced by immunoSEQ multiplex PCR, yet TCRdb's version contains in-frame clones alone and is incomplete. That table is the source of V, J and clone size, and D and trimming were worked out from the DNA. The sample carries 100,000 to 140,000 clones, roughly 84% recorded once.

The sequenced material came from peripheral blood. The TCR sequence derives from a human donor in a cohort sampled during active COVID-19. The chain joins TRBV6-5 to TRBJ1-1; D is unresolved. Here the CDR3 reads CASSYSLKNTEAFF. CDR3 bases: TGTGCCAGCAGTTACTCACTCAAGAACACTGAAGCTTTCTTT.